This entry lists 26 T cell receptor beta chains sequenced from one sample in a study of T cell responses to AZD1222 COVID-19 vaccine. Only in-frame clones appear in the TCRdb table, and some are missing; sequencing was by immunoSEQ multiplex PCR. The sample lists about 270,000 clones, 90% to 95% occurring once. The source material was peripheral blood, sampled 28 days after the second AZD1222 dose. Receptor source: an adult who received the AZD1222 COVID-19 vaccine.

V usage is TRBV4-2 and J usage is TRBJ2-7; D may be TRBD2 (6 bases). V was shortened by 1 base and J by 3 bases, with 16 bases between the two germline ends. The CDR3 has 16 amino acids. Germline CDR1 reads LGHNA; CDR2 reads YNFKEQ. CDR3 coding DNA: TGTGCCAGCAGCCAAGGGGCAGCTAGCGCTCGCTACGAGCAGTACTTC. This gives the protein CASSQGAASARYEQYF.

Only one count was recorded for this clone. This rearrangement joins TRBV5-1 to TRBJ2-3; D is unclear. CDR1 is SGHRS and CDR2 is YFSETQ in the germline V gene. Deletions cut 2 bases from V and 2 bases from J, with 6 bases between. The CDR3 loop spans 13 amino acids. The CDR3 loop reads CASSLPPTDTQYF. The DNA of the CDR3 is TGCGCCAGCAGCTTACCTCCCACAGATACGCAGTATTTT.

The chain carries TRBV4-1 and TRBJ2-7; 7 bases are shared with TRBD2. CDR1 and CDR2 (germline): MGHRA, YSYEKL. The CDR3 loop spans 14 amino acids. V lost 4 bases to trimming and J lost 4 bases; unmatched junction nucleotides: 7. The CDR3 spells CASSPPGGGYEQYF. In nucleotides, the CDR3 is TGCGCCAGCAGCCCCCCGGGCGGGGGATACGAGCAGTACTTC.

This chain links TRBV6-5 with TRBJ1-1, with D perhaps matching TRBD1 (5 bases). The CDR3 loop spans 13 amino acids. V was shortened by 2 bases and J by 7 bases, with 11 bases between the two germline ends. Germline V gene data show CDR1 as MNHEY and CDR2 as SVGAGI. Written as DNA, the CDR3 is TGTGCCAGCAGTTACCCCGGGACGGGTGAAGCTTTCTTT. Translation: CASSYPGTGEAFF.

V and J are TRBV28 and TRBJ2-7; D is undetermined. V gave up 6 bases and J gave up 7 bases, with 16 bases separating them. Germline V gene sequence: CDR1 MDHEN, CDR2 SYDVKM. CDR3 length: 13 residues. CDR3 nucleotide sequence: TGTGCCAGCAGAGATTCCCGGACGGGTGAGCAGTACTTC. It codes for CASRDSRTGEQYF. Full variable domain (missing parts from reference TRBV28 and TRBJ2-7): DVKVTQSSRYLVKRTGEKVFLECVQDMDHENMFWYRQDPGLGLRLIYFSYDVKMKEKGDIPEGYSVSREKKERFSLILESASTNQTSMYLCASRDSRTGEQYFGPGTRLTVT.

The chain recombines TRBV27 with TRBJ1-5; D unclear. The CDR3 consists of 13 residues. The V gene's germline CDR1 is MNHEY and CDR2 SMNVEV (reference sequence). Deletions cut 3 bases from V and 8 bases from J, with 11 bases between. The DNA for the CDR3 is TGTGCCAGCAGTTTTGGTGGGCGTGAGCCCCAGCATTTT. Amino acids: CASSFGGREPQHF.

This clone showed up just a few times. In DNA, the CDR3 is TGTGCCAGCAGCTCGACAGGAATAGGTCAGCCCCAGCATTTT. Protein: CASSSTGIGQPQHF. The chain carries TRBV7-8 and TRBJ1-5, with D possibly matching TRBD1 (6 bases). The CDR3 is made up of 14 amino acids. CDR1 is SGHVS, CDR2 FQNEAQ, per germline. With 4 bases removed from V and 6 bases from J, the gap between germline ends came to 13 bases.

V usage is TRBV6-4 and J usage is TRBJ2-2; D is undetermined. The CDR3 covers 13 residues. Deletions cut 2 bases from V and 7 bases from J, with 8 bases between. Looked up from germline, CDR1 is MRHNA and CDR2 is SNTAGT. Here the CDR3 DNA reads TGTGCCAGCAGTGACGGAGTATACGGGGAGCTGTTTTTT. Translated, it gives CASSDGVYGELFF.

The genes are TRBV6-5 and TRBJ2-1, with D hard to call. Germline CDR1 MNHEY, CDR2 SVGAGI. The CDR3 runs to 15 residues. Trimming took 7 bases from V and 4 from J, leaving 17 bases between them. This CDR3 reads CASTPRTPSYNEQFF. CDR3 in DNA: TGTGCCAGCACTCCGCGGACCCCGTCTTACAATGAGCAGTTCTTC.

The chain combines TRBV6-5 with TRBJ1-4; D gene unclear. With 7 bases removed from V and 8 bases from J, the gap between germline ends came to 14 bases. This CDR3 has 13 amino acids. Per germline, CDR1 MNHEY and CDR2 SVGAGI. The chain's CDR3 is CASMATPEEKLFF. CDR3 sequence (DNA): TGTGCCAGCATGGCGACACCCGAAGAAAAACTGTTTTTT.

The chain links TRBV28 to TRBJ1-1, with unresolved D. The CDR3 covers 12 residues. Germline V gives CDR1 MDHEN, CDR2 SYDVKM. With 0 bases removed from V and 8 bases from J, the gap between germline ends came to 7 bases. CDR3: CASSLWDAEAFF. In DNA, the CDR3 is TGTGCCAGCAGTTTATGGGACGCCGAAGCTTTCTTT.

This clone came up once. This chain links TRBV2 with TRBJ1-3; D unresolved. Germline CDR1 SNHLY, CDR2 FYNNEI. This CDR3 has 16 residues. The V and J ends lost 1 base and 0 bases respectively, with 10 bases between them. DNA of the CDR3: TGTGCCAGCAGTGAAGAGCCCGCTATCTCTGGAAACACCATATATTTT. Its protein product is CASSEEPAISGNTIYF.

This chain links TRBV7-2 with TRBJ2-7; 7 bases fit TRBD1. The J segment lost 6 bases and the V segment lost 5 bases, leaving 13 bases of the junction unmatched. There are 15 residues in the CDR3. Germline assignment: CDR1 SGHTA and CDR2 FQGNSA. This CDR3 is CASSQSVGTAFEQYF. The DNA for the CDR3 is TGTGCCAGCAGCCAGTCGGTAGGGACAGCATTCGAGCAGTACTTC.

The genes are TRBV7-2 and TRBJ2-1; TRBD2 agrees at 9 bases. The trim removed 1 base at V and 9 bases at J, leaving 7 bases unmatched. Germline loops: CDR1 SGHTA, CDR2 FQGNSA. The CDR3 totals 15 residues. The CDR3 coding sequence is TGTGCCAGCAGCTTAGGTCTAGCGGGGAAGTCTGAGCAGTTCTTC. Its protein product is CASSLGLAGKSEQFF.

The chain uses TRBV6-5 and TRBJ2-7; 9 positions match TRBD1. The CDR3 spans 13 residues. V shed 8 bases, J shed 4 bases, and the junction held 6 bases outside the gene matches. Germline CDR1 is MNHEY and CDR2 is SVGAGI. CDR3 bases: TGTGCCAGCTCAGGAGACAGGGGGTACGAGCAGTACTTC. This encodes CASSGDRGYEQYF.

J is TRBJ2-7 and V is TRBV7-2; 7 bases align to TRBD2. The J segment lost 3 bases and the V segment lost 1 base, leaving 6 bases of the junction unmatched. CDR1 is SGHTA, CDR2 FQGNSA, per germline. The length of the CDR3 is 15 residues. The CDR3, as DNA: TGTGCCAGCAGCTTAGGCGGGAGCGGGCTCTACGAGCAGTACTTC. This codes for CASSLGGSGLYEQYF.

This chain links TRBV28 with TRBJ1-5; 8 nucleotides agree with TRBD1. Trimming at V came to 1 base and at J to 5 bases, leaving 10 bases not matched to a gene. The CDR3 is 17 amino acids. CDR1 and CDR2 (germline): MDHEN, SYDVKM. The chain's CDR3 is CASSLSLTGALHQPQHF. The CDR3 region has the DNA TGTGCCAGCAGTTTATCCCTGACAGGGGCCCTACATCAGCCCCAGCATTTT.

The chain links TRBV2 to TRBJ1-5; a weak D match, TRBD1 (6 bases). The CDR3 has 14 residues. Per germline, CDR1 SNHLY and CDR2 FYNNEI. Trimming cost V 4 bases and J 3 bases, with 10 bases left between them. The CDR3, as DNA: TGTGCCAGCAGTGTGGACAGCATCAATCAGCCCCAGCATTTT. This translates into CASSVDSINQPQHF.

This clone has just a few counts. This rearrangement joins TRBV6-5 to TRBJ1-5; no clear D gene. CDR3 length equals 12 residues. CDR1 MNHEY and CDR2 SVGAGI come from the germline V gene. The V and J ends lost 2 bases and 5 bases respectively, with 4 bases between them. Here the CDR3 DNA reads TGTGCCAGCAGTTACCGTTATCAGCCCCAGCATTTT. This codes for CASSYRYQPQHF.

This rearrangement joins TRBV24-1 to TRBJ1-2, with 8 bases lining up with TRBD1. The CDR3 extends over 13 amino acids. The V gene end was trimmed by 2 bases and the J gene end by 5 bases; junction bases not matched to a gene: 0. Germline V gene sequence: CDR1 KGHDR, CDR2 SFDVKD. CDR3 in DNA: TGTGCCACCAGTGATTACAGGGGGTATGGCTACACCTTC. As protein: CATSDYRGYGYTF.

The chain combines TRBV6-1 with TRBJ2-7; D possibly corresponds to TRBD1 (5 bases). Between the trimmed V and J ends, which lost 1 base and 5 bases, there was a span of 6 bases. The V gene's germline CDR1 is MNHNS and CDR2 SASEGT. CDR3 length: 12 amino acids. The CDR3 loop is CASSEGGDEQYF. In nucleotides, the CDR3 is TGTGCCAGCAGTGAAGGGGGCGACGAGCAGTACTTC.

The chain uses TRBV7-2 and TRBJ2-7, with D possibly TRBD2 on 5 matching bases. Between the trimmed V and J ends, which lost 0 bases and 2 bases, there was a span of 11 bases. The CDR3 extends over 15 amino acids. CDR1 and CDR2 from the germline V gene are SGHTA and FQGNSA. CDR3 in DNA: TGTGCCAGCAGCTTAGCGACGGGGAAAACCTACGAGCAGTACTTC. Protein: CASSLATGKTYEQYF.

This clone was picked up one time. The chain is built from TRBV4-3 and TRBJ2-3, with 11 bases aligning to TRBD1. The CDR3 covers 20 residues. Trimming at V came to 3 bases and at J to 2 bases, leaving 16 bases not matched to a gene. CDR1 and CDR2 from the germline V gene are LGHNA and YSLEER. The CDR3 here is CASSQRLGTGGPYPTDTQYF. For the CDR3, the DNA is TGCGCCAGCAGCCAGAGACTTGGGACAGGGGGTCCCTATCCCACAGATACGCAGTATTTT.

V gene TRBV6-5 combines with J gene TRBJ2-2; no clear D. Between the trimmed V and J ends, which lost 0 bases and 1 base, there was a span of 6 bases. The CDR3 runs to 15 residues. The V gene's germline CDR1 is MNHEY and CDR2 SVGAGI. CDR3 coding DNA: TGTGCCAGCAGTTACTCTTGGGAGAACACCGGGGAGCTGTTTTTT. This encodes CASSYSWENTGELFF.

A single count supports this clone. V is TRBV6-1 and J is TRBJ2-2; D possibly corresponds to TRBD1 (6 bases). Germline V gene lookup returns CDR1 MNHNS and CDR2 SASEGT. The CDR3 length is 15 residues. V was trimmed by 3 bases and J by 0 bases, leaving 8 bases between them. In DNA form, the CDR3 reads TGTGCCAGCAGTGACGGGACAACGAACACCGGGGAGCTGTTTTTT. Residues: CASSDGTTNTGELFF.

The V and J genes are TRBV5-1 and TRBJ2-2; weak D call: TRBD2 (6 bases). Germline V gives CDR1 SGHRS, CDR2 YFSETQ. With 1 base removed from V and 8 bases from J, the gap between germline ends came to 9 bases. CDR3 size: 13 residues. CDR3 amino acids: CASSLSGRGELFF. CDR3 DNA sequence: TGCGCCAGCAGCTTGAGCGGGCGAGGGGAGCTGTTTTTT.